The sequence of this T cell receptor (beta chain) was determined in a study of T cell responses to AZD1222 COVID-19 vaccine. Using immunoSEQ multiplex PCR, the repertoire was profiled, and TCRdb retains in-frame clones only, with some absent. The top ten hold more than 3.5% of the sample, which has 100,000 to 150,000 clones, 88% seen once. Study findings and constraints: Following two doses of AZD1222, Spike-specific TCR breadth and depth rose.

Comments on this clone: As yet, its antigen is unknown.

The specimen was peripheral blood, collected on day 0 of AZD1222 vaccination. The receptor was isolated from an adult in good health.

The DNA for the CDR3 is TGTGCCAGCAGCCAAGATCGCGGACAGGGGAATCAGCCCCAGCATTTT. Translated, it gives CASSQDRGQGNQPQHF. The chain links TRBV3-1 (or the pseudogene TRBV3-2) to TRBJ1-5; 9 nucleotides line up with TRBD1. Germline-derived CDR1 and CDR2 are LGHDT and YNNKEL (reference sequence). The CDR3 is made up of 16 amino acids. V dropped 0 bases and J dropped 4; count of bases not matched to a gene: 4.